The 19 T cell receptor beta chains below all came from one sample that was sequenced in a study of T-cell reconstitution after alpha-beta-depleted transplantation in children. A TCRbeta library incorporating unique molecular identifiers was prepared. TCRdb re-called the PCR reads with MiXCR, one entry per CDR3 protein. This table holds about 610,000 distinct CDR3 sequences, under 12% found once. Sequenced material: PBMCs from the stem cell graft donor, taken from the stem cell graft. The receptors stem from a human donor who donated a stem cell graft to a child with acute myeloid leukemia.

V gene TRBV2 combines with J gene TRBJ2-2; TRBD2 agrees at 11 bases. The trim removed 3 bases at V and 0 bases at J, leaving 3 bases unmatched. This CDR3 is built from 17 residues. CDR1 is SNHLY, CDR2 FYNNEI, per germline. The CDR3: CASSDSSGRPNTGELFF. The DNA of the CDR3 is TGTGCCAGCAGTGATTCTAGCGGGAGGCCGAACACCGGGGAGCTGTTTTTT.

The chain carries TRBV11-2 and TRBJ1-1, with D possibly TRBD1 on 6 matching bases. CDR3 size: 14 residues. Per germline, CDR1 SGHAT and CDR2 FQNNGV. The germline V and J ends were trimmed by 5 bases and 6 bases, with 16 bases remaining between them. The CDR3: CASSLPGAEPEAFF. Written as DNA, the CDR3 is TGTGCCAGCAGCCTACCGGGGGCCGAGCCTGAAGCTTTCTTT. The full variable domain, with the rest looked up from reference TRBV11-2 and TRBJ1-1, is EAGVAQSPRYKIIEKRQSVAFWCNPISGHATLYWYQQILGQGPKLLIQFQNNGVVDDSQLPKDRFSAERLKGVDSTLKIQPAKLEDSAVYLCASSLPGAEPEAFFGQGTRLTVV.

J is TRBJ2-7 and V is TRBV4-3, with a possible D match to TRBD1 (6 bases). CDR1 is LGHNA, CDR2 YSLEER, per germline. The CDR3 is 14 residues long. The V and J ends lost 3 bases and 5 bases respectively, with 14 bases between them. CDR3 sequence reads: CASSHGQGNHEQYF. CDR3 DNA: TGCGCCAGCAGCCATGGGCAGGGGAACCACGAGCAGTACTTC.

This clonotype was detected ten times or more. V is TRBV6-5 and J is TRBJ2-7; 7 positions agree with TRBD2. The V and J ends lost 2 bases and 0 bases, in that order; junction bases with no gene match: 10. This CDR3 comprises 17 residues. Germline V lookup: CDR1 MNHEY, CDR2 SVGAGI. CDR3: CASSYGGGTASSYEQYF. CDR3 in DNA: TGTGCCAGCAGTTACGGGGGAGGGACCGCGAGCTCCTACGAGCAGTACTTC.

This clonotype was detected ten times or more. The chain joins TRBV9 to TRBJ2-1; 13 nucleotides agree with TRBD2. CDR1 and CDR2 (germline): SGDLS, YYNGEE. The CDR3 runs 16 residues. With 3 bases clipped from V and 9 bases from J, the junction kept 9 bases outside the gene matches. The DNA of the CDR3 is TGTGCCAGCAGCGCCGGACTAGCGGGAGATAGGATTGAGCAGTTCTTC. It is translated as CASSAGLAGDRIEQFF.

A few counts support this clonotype. The V gene is TRBV7-3, the J gene TRBJ2-3, with D unclear. V was clipped by 4 bases and J by 6 bases, with 11 bases between them. The CDR3 consists of 13 residues. Germline V gene data show CDR1 as SGHTA and CDR2 as FQGTGA. CDR3 DNA: TGTGCCAGCAGCTCCTCGACCGCCGATACGCAGTATTTT. Protein product: CASSSSTADTQYF.

V and J are TRBV5-1 and TRBJ2-1, with a weak D call TRBD1 (6 bases). The V gene's germline CDR1 is SGHRS and CDR2 YFSETQ. The CDR3 is 15 amino acids. The ends were cut back, 4 bases at V and 0 bases at J, with 11 bases in the middle. This chain's CDR3 is CASSTLGGSYNEQFF. DNA of the CDR3: TGCGCCAGCAGCACTCTAGGGGGCTCCTACAATGAGCAGTTCTTC.

V usage is TRBV20-1 and J usage is TRBJ2-7, with 9 bases matching TRBD2. Trimming at V came to 5 bases and at J to 0 bases, leaving 5 bases not matched to a gene. The germline gives CDR1 DFQATT, CDR2 SNEGSKA (reference sequence). The CDR3 is made up of 14 amino acids. The CDR3 here is CSALRTSVSYEQYF. Written as DNA, the CDR3 is TGCAGTGCTCTCAGGACTAGCGTCTCCTACGAGCAGTACTTC.

In this sample, this clonotype turned up a few times. This sequence joins TRBV7-8 and TRBJ2-7; possible D gene TRBD1, 6 bases. Looked up from germline, CDR1 is SGHVS and CDR2 is FQNEAQ. The CDR3 consists of 13 residues. The germline V and J ends were trimmed by 5 bases and 5 bases, with 13 bases remaining between them. The CDR3 nucleotides are TGTGCCAGCAGCAAAAGGTACAGGGACGAGCAGTACTTC. This encodes CASSKRYRDEQYF.

V is TRBV7-9 and J is TRBJ2-7; D gene ambiguous. CDR3 size: 14 residues. Between the trimmed V and J ends, which lost 3 bases and 1 base, there was a span of 10 bases. CDR1 SEHNR and CDR2 FQNEAQ come from the germline V gene (reference sequence). CDR3 in amino acids: CASSFTGFSYEQYF. The DNA of the CDR3 is TGTGCCAGCAGCTTCACCGGGTTTTCCTACGAGCAGTACTTC.

This chain links TRBV5-6 with TRBJ2-3; 8 bases are shared with TRBD2. The CDR3 extends over 14 amino acids. Looked up from germline, CDR1 is SGHDT and CDR2 is YYEEEE. V dropped 0 bases and J dropped 7; count of bases not matched to a gene: 4. The CDR3 DNA follows: TGTGCCAGCAGCTTGGGTCTAGCGGGCTATACGCAGTATTTT. Residues: CASSLGLAGYTQYF.

This clonotype occurred a few times. The chain has TRBV4-3 and TRBJ2-7; D is unclear. This CDR3 has 15 amino acids. Germline loops: CDR1 LGHNA, CDR2 YSLEER. V gave up 0 bases and J gave up 5 bases, with 14 bases separating them. Written as DNA, the CDR3 is TGCGCCAGCAGCCAAGATAGAGTTTTAATCCACGAGCAGTACTTC. As protein: CASSQDRVLIHEQYF.

This chain joins TRBV29-1 and TRBJ2-1; 7 nucleotides align to TRBD2. Trimming removed 7 bases from V and 6 bases from J; junction bases left unmatched: 9. CDR1 is SQVTM, CDR2 ANQGSEA, per germline. CDR3 length: 13 amino acids. This CDR3 is CSASSGTINEQFF. The CDR3 region has the DNA TGCAGCGCCTCCTCCGGGACTATCAATGAGCAGTTCTTC.

This clonotype was detected only a few times. The J gene is TRBJ2-3, the V gene TRBV4-2; maybe TRBD2 (5 bases). The CDR3 extends over 17 amino acids. V lost 1 base and J 2 bases, leaving 16 bases between the germline ends. Germline V CDR1 and CDR2: LGHNA, YNFKEQ. This chain's CDR3 is CASSQAGRGSLTDTQYF. The CDR3 DNA follows: TGTGCCAGCAGCCAAGCGGGGAGAGGGAGCCTCACAGATACGCAGTATTTT.

This rearrangement joins TRBV20-1 to TRBJ2-1; D possibly corresponds to TRBD2 (5 bases). V lost 6 bases, J lost 11 bases, and 20 bases lay in between. Germline lookup yields CDR1 DFQATT and CDR2 SNEGSKA (reference sequence). The CDR3 covers 13 residues. CDR3 bases: TGCAGTGCCAGGACTCCGAATGGGATAAAGCAGTTCTTC. Residues: CSARTPNGIKQFF.

The chain recombines TRBV5-5 with TRBJ1-5, with 7 nucleotides matching TRBD1. The germline V gene encodes CDR1 SGHKS and CDR2 YYEKEE (reference sequence). This CDR3 region has 16 residues. The trim removed 2 bases at V and 5 bases at J, leaving 10 bases unmatched. This CDR3 is CASSFWTGSRDQPQHF. The CDR3 nucleotides read TGTGCCAGCAGCTTTTGGACAGGTTCCAGGGATCAGCCCCAGCATTTT.

This clonotype was recorded a few times. The rearrangement joins TRBV2 to TRBJ2-1; 10 bases are shared with TRBD2. The CDR3 is made up of 14 amino acids. Trimming at V came to 6 bases and at J to 4 bases, leaving 3 bases not matched to a gene. Germline loops: CDR1 SNHLY, CDR2 FYNNEI. The CDR3 region has the DNA TGTGCCAGCAGGTGGACTAGCGGATACAATGAGCAGTTCTTC. Its translation: CASRWTSGYNEQFF. Combining the CDR3 with reference TRBV2 and TRBJ2-1 gives the whole variable domain EPEVTQTPSHQVTQMGQEVILRCVPISNHLYFYWYRQILGQKVEFLVSFYNNEISEKSEIFDDQFSVERPDGSNFTLKIRSTKLEDSAMYFCASRWTSGYNEQFFGPGTRLTVL.

This clonotype was counted ten times or more. This chain uses TRBV6-1 with TRBJ2-2, with D tentatively TRBD1 (7 bases). This CDR3 has 13 amino acids. Germline CDR1 MNHNS, CDR2 SASEGT. V was cut by 6 bases and J by 7 bases, with 12 bases left in between. The chain's CDR3 is CASSQGGNGELFF. CDR3 bases: TGTGCCAGCAGCCAGGGGGGAAACGGGGAGCTGTTTTTT.

This sequence joins TRBV12-3 or TRBV12-4 and TRBJ2-7; D is perhaps TRBD1 or TRBD2 (5 bases each). The CDR3 runs 14 residues. V shed 3 bases and J shed 6 bases, with 15 bases lying between them. CDR3 sequence: CASSLGLASGEQYF. The CDR3 region has the DNA TGTGCCAGCAGTTTGGGGCTAGCTTCCGGCGAGCAGTACTTC.